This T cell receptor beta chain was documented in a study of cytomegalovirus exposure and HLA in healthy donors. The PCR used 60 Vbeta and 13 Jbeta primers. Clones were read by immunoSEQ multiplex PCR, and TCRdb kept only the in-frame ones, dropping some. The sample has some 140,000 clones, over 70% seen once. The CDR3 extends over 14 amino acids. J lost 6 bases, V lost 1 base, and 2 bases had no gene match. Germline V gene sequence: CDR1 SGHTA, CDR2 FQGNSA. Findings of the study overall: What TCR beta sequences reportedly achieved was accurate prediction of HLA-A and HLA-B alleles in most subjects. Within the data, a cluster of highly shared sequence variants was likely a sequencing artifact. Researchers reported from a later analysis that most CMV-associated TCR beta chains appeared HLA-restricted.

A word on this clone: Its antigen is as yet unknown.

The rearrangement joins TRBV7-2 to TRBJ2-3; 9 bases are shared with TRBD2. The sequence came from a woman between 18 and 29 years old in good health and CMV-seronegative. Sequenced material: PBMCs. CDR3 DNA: TGTGCCAGCAGCTTAGGGCGGGAGGGGGATACGCAGTATTTT. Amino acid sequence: CASSLGREGDTQYF.